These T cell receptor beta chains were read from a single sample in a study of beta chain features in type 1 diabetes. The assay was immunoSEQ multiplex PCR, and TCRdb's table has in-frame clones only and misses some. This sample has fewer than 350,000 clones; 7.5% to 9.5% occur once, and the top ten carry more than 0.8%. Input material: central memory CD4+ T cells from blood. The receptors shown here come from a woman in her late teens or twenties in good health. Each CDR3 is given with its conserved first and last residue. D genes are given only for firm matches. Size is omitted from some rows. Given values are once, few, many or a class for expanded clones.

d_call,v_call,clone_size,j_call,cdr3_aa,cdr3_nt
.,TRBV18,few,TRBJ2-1,CASSPSDNEQFF,TGTGCCAGCTCACCATCGGACAATGAGCAGTTCTTC
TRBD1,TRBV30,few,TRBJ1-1,CAWKRQGWDTEAFF,TGTGCCTGGAAGCGACAGGGTTGGGACACTGAAGCTTTCTTT
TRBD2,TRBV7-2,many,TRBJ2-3,CASSRTSGEYTQYF,TGTGCCAGCAGCAGAACTAGCGGGGAATATACGCAGTATTTT
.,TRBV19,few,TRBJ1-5,CASSISLGKSNQPQHF,TGTGCCAGTAGTATTAGTCTCGGGAAGAGCAATCAGCCCCAGCATTTT
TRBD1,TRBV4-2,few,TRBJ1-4,CASSKQGSEAEKLFF,TGTGCCAGCAGCAAACAGGGGTCCGAGGCGGAAAAACTGTTTTTT
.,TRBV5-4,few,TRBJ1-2,CASSQDGNYGYTF,TGTGCCAGCAGCCAGGACGGGAACTATGGCTACACCTTC
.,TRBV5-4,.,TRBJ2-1,CASSPQRDSLNEQFF,TGTGCCAGCAGCCCTCAACGGGACTCCCTCAATGAGCAGTTCTTC
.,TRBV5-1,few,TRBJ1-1,CASSFPGANTEAFF,TGCGCCAGCAGCTTCCCGGGGGCGAACACTGAAGCTTTCTTT
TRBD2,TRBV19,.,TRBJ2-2,CASGTSGRNTGELFF,TGTGCCAGTGGGACTAGCGGGAGGAACACCGGGGAGCTGTTTTTT
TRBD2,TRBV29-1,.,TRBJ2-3,CSADSGGTDTQYF,TGCAGCGCTGATAGCGGGGGCACAGATACGCAGTATTTT
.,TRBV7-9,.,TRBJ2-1,CASSLKGKAGSEQFF,TGTGCCAGCAGCTTAAAAGGCAAAGCGGGTAGTGAGCAGTTCTTC
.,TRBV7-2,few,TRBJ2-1,CASSSSHSSNEQFF,TGTGCCAGCAGCTCCAGCCATAGCAGCAATGAGCAGTTCTTC
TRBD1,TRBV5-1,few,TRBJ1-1,CASSSTTGGSEAFF,TGCGCCAGCAGCTCGACGACAGGGGGCTCTGAAGCTTTCTTT
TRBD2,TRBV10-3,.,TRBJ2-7,CAISGRTSGSASQYF,TGTGCCATCAGTGGCAGGACTAGCGGGAGCGCTTCTCAGTACTTC
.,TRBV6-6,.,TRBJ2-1,CASSYSGGAQRNEQFF,TGTGCCAGCAGTTACTCGGGGGGGGCGCAACGGAATGAGCAGTTCTTC
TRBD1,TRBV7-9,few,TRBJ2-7,CASSFQGQGARNEQYF,TGTGCCAGCAGCTTCCAAGGACAGGGGGCAAGGAACGAGCAGTACTTC
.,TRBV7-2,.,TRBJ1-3,CASSLVTGGSGNTIYF,TGTGCCAGCAGCTTAGTGACAGGAGGCTCTGGAAACACCATATATTTT
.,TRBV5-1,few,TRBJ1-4,CASSLYGSLSEKLFF,TGCGCCAGCAGCTTATATGGGTCGCTTAGTGAAAAACTGTTTTTT
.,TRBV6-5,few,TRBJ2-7,CASSYSRRESSYEQYF,TGTGCCAGCAGTTACTCAAGGAGGGAAAGCTCCTACGAGCAGTACTTC
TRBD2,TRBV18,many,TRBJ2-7,CASSPPILAGDYEQYF,TGTGCCAGCTCACCACCGATTCTAGCGGGAGATTACGAGCAGTACTTC
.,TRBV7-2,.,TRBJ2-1,CASSFPGSYNEQFF,TGTGCCAGCAGCTTCCCGGGGTCCTACAATGAGCAGTTCTTC
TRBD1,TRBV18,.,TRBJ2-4,CASSFGTENIQYF,TGTGCCAGCTCCTTCGGGACAGAAAACATTCAGTACTTC
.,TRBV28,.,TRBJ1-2,CASSLGGVRYGYTF,TGTGCCAGCAGTTTGGGCGGGGTTCGCTATGGCTACACCTTC
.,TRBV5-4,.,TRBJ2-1,CASSLSRNQDSEQFF,TGTGCCAGCAGCTTGAGTCGCAACCAGGATAGTGAGCAGTTCTTC
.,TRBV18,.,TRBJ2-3,CASSPPSGATDTQYF,TGTGCCAGCTCACCACCTTCAGGGGCCACAGATACGCAGTATTTT
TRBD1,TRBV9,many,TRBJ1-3,CASSVGGQAGNTIYF,TGTGCCAGCAGCGTAGGGGGACAGGCTGGAAACACCATATATTTT
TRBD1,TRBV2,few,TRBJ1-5,CATRTGEVQPQHF,TGTGCCACCCGGACAGGGGAGGTCCAGCCCCAGCATTTT
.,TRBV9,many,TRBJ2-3,CASSARGRTDTQYF,TGTGCCAGCAGCGCTCGGGGTCGCACAGATACGCAGTATTTT
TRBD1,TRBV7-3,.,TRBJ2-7,CASSLDWTGEGEQYF,TGTGCCAGCAGCTTAGACTGGACAGGGGAGGGCGAGCAGTACTTC
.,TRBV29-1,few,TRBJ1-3,CSVAQNSGNTIYF,TGCAGCGTTGCACAGAACTCTGGAAACACCATATATTTT
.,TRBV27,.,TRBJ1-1,CASSFAAGLMNTEAFF,TGTGCCAGCAGTTTCGCAGCAGGACTTATGAACACTGAAGCTTTCTTT
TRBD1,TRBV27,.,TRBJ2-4,CASSADRGTAKNIQYF,TGTGCCAGCAGTGCCGACAGGGGAACAGCCAAAAACATTCAGTACTTC
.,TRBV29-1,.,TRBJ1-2,CSWGEGSNYGYTF,TGCAGCTGGGGGGAGGGTAGTAACTATGGCTACACCTTC
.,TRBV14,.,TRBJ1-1,CASSRIMNTEAFF,TGTGCCAGCAGCCGTATCATGAACACTGAAGCTTTCTTT
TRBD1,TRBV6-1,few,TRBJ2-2,CASSGLGQPGGELFF,TGTGCCAGCAGTGGCCTGGGACAGCCAGGCGGGGAGCTGTTTTTT
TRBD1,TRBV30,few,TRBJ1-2,CAWGRDRGPGYTF,TGTGCCTGGGGCCGGGACAGGGGGCCCGGCTACACCTTC
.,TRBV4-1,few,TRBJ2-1,CASSRSLGEQFF,TGCGCCAGCAGCCGGTCCCTGGGTGAGCAGTTCTTC
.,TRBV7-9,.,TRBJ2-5,CASSLAGQQETQYF,TGTGCCAGCAGCTTAGCCGGACAGCAAGAGACCCAGTACTTC
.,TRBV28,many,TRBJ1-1,CASSLRVTEAFF,TGTGCCAGCAGTTTAAGGGTGACTGAAGCTTTCTTT
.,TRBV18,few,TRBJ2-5,CASSPSAQEGKVTQYF,TGTGCCAGCTCACCTTCGGCCCAGGAGGGGAAAGTGACCCAGTACTTC
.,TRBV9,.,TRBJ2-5,CASSHRSGQETQYF,TGTGCCAGCAGCCACCGGTCAGGGCAAGAGACCCAGTACTTC
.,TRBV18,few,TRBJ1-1,CASSTAGFGEAFF,TGTGCCAGCTCAACCGCGGGGTTCGGCGAAGCTTTCTTT
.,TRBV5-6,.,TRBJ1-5,CASSRRVGQQPQHF,TGTGCCAGCAGCCGGCGAGTAGGGCAACAGCCCCAGCATTTT
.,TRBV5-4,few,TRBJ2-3,CASSLGRGYPTDTQYF,TGTGCCAGCAGCTTGGGCCGGGGCTACCCAACAGATACGCAGTATTTT
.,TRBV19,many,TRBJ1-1,CASITGAWNTEAFF,TGTGCCAGTATCACGGGGGCGTGGAACACTGAAGCTTTCTTT
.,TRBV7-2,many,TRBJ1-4,CASSPQGEKLFF,TGTGCCAGCAGCCCTCAGGGGGAAAAACTGTTTTTT
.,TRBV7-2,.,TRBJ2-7,CASSFGSEQYF,TGTGCCAGCAGCTTCGGGAGCGAGCAGTACTTC
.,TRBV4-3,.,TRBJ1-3,CASSEILGGSGNTIYF,TGCGCCAGCAGCGAGATCCTCGGGGGCTCTGGAAACACCATATATTTT